This passage covers 26 T cell receptor beta chains from one sample sequenced in a study of vaccination effects on CD4 cells after COVID-19. Expansion of antigen-specific CD4+ T cells with viral peptide pools was carried out by the ViraFEST assay before sequencing. With roughly nine days of culture completed, CD4+ T cells were isolated. The vaccine recipients had no prior SARS-CoV-2 infection, with negative nucleocapsid antibodies. Assay: immunoSEQ multiplex PCR; the TCRdb copy retains only in-frame clones and omits some. The sample shows tens of thousands of clones, around 76% of them seen only once. Their antigen targets remain unknown. The source was CD4+ T cells from PBMCs cultured with HCoV-NL63 spike peptides, collected before COVID-19 vaccination. These receptors were collected from a human donor who received a COVID-19 vaccine.

The chain has TRBV5-6 and TRBJ1-1; weak D call: TRBD1 (6 bases). Germline V gene data show CDR1 as SGHDT and CDR2 as YYEEEE. The CDR3 has 14 residues. Trimming removed 4 bases from V and 4 bases from J, with 14 bases in between. The CDR3 coding sequence is TGTGCCAGCAGCCTCTTGGCAGGGGTCACTGAAGCTTTCTTT. Encoded protein: CASSLLAGVTEAFF.

This chain joins TRBV5-4 and TRBJ1-4; possibly TRBD1 for D (5 bases). V dropped 2 bases and J dropped 6 bases, with 14 bases sitting between them. The germline V gene has CDR1 SGHNT and CDR2 YYREEE (reference sequence). CDR3 length: 15 amino acids. The chain's CDR3 is CASSFTGQRHEKLFF. DNA for the CDR3: TGTGCCAGCAGCTTTACGGGGCAGCGGCATGAAAAACTGTTTTTT.

This chain connects TRBV15 to TRBJ2-7; D gene uncertain. In germline, CDR1 is LNHNV, CDR2 YYDKDF (reference sequence). V lost 0 bases, J lost 7 bases, and 10 bases lay in between. The CDR3 is 13 residues long. The CDR3 loop is CATSRDLGQEQYV. In DNA, the CDR3 is TGTGCCACCAGCAGAGATCTAGGGCAAGAGCAGTACGTC.

As for this clone: Distinct nucleotide sequences in the sample also encode this CDR3. The rearrangement joins TRBV5-1 to TRBJ2-2; D might be TRBD1 (6 bases). CDR3 length: 13 amino acids. V shed 0 bases and J shed 6 bases, with 6 bases lying between them. Germline V gene data show CDR1 as SGHRS and CDR2 as YFSETQ. The CDR3 is CASSLGGPGELFF. The CDR3, as DNA: TGCGCCAGCAGCTTGGGGGGGCCCGGGGAGCTGTTTTTT.

CDR3 sequence: CASSFGETANEKLFF. In DNA form, the CDR3 reads TGTGCCAGCAGCTTTGGGGAGACAGCTAATGAAAAACTGTTTTTT. The chain joins TRBV11-1 to TRBJ1-4; a weak D match, TRBD1 (5 bases). There are 15 residues in the CDR3. Germline V lookup: CDR1 SGHAT, CDR2 FQDESV (reference sequence). The germline V and J ends were trimmed by 3 bases and 3 bases, with 11 bases remaining between them. Looking up the rest from reference TRBV11-1 and TRBJ1-4 gives the full variable domain: EAEVAQSPRYKITEKSQAVAFWCDPISGHATLYWYRQILGQGPELLVQFQDESVVDDSQLPKDRFSAERLKGVDSTLKIQPAELGDSAMYLCASSFGETANEKLFFGSGTQLSVL.

The chain has TRBV27 and TRBJ2-2, with D perhaps TRBD2 (5 bases). This CDR3 is 16 amino acids long. V lost 5 bases to trimming and J lost 1 base, with 14 bases between them. Germline V lookup: CDR1 MNHEY, CDR2 SMNVEV (reference sequence). The CDR3 is CASSRTGILNTGELFF. CDR3 nucleotides: TGTGCCAGCAGTCGAACCGGGATCCTGAACACCGGGGAGCTGTTTTTT.

The chain recombines TRBV11-2 with TRBJ2-6; 8 positions agree with TRBD2. The CDR3 contains 18 residues. In germline, CDR1 is SGHAT, CDR2 FQNNGV. Trimming at V came to 1 base and at J to 0 bases, leaving 5 bases not matched to a gene. The chain's CDR3 is CASSLGGLVLSGANVLTF. CDR3 nucleotides: TGTGCCAGCAGCTTAGGGGGACTAGTCCTCTCTGGGGCCAACGTCCTGACTTTC.

This clone was counted a single time. This sequence joins TRBV19 and TRBJ1-2; D might be TRBD1 (5 bases). The CDR3 runs 13 residues. CDR1 and CDR2 from the germline V gene are LNHDA and SQIVND (reference sequence). The V end was cut by 5 bases, the J end by 4 bases, with 11 bases between. The CDR3, as DNA: TGTGCCAGTAGTTCGCCGGGGGGCTATGGCTACACCTTC. Translating it yields CASSSPGGYGYTF.

The rearrangement links TRBV7-2 to TRBJ1-1; D is unresolved. CDR1 is SGHTA and CDR2 is FQGNSA in the germline V gene. The V end lost 5 bases, the J end lost 1 base, and 8 bases lay between the germline ends. The CDR3 runs 13 residues. The CDR3, as DNA: TGTGCCAGCAGCCTTCGACGGAACACTGAAGCTTTCTTT. This sequence encodes CASSLRRNTEAFF.

The chain employs TRBV5-5 and TRBJ2-7, with 9 bases fitting TRBD1. Per germline, CDR1 SGHKS and CDR2 YYEKEE (reference sequence). V was pared by 1 base and J by 0 bases, with 17 bases of the junction left unmatched. This CDR3 region has 20 residues. The CDR3 spells CASSLTVRPAGTGSSYEQYV. The DNA for the CDR3 is TGTGCCAGCAGCTTGACTGTACGCCCCGCCGGGACAGGGAGCTCCTACGAGCAGTACGTC.

This clone was detected only once. The rearrangement links TRBV19 to TRBJ2-2, with D hard to call. Trimming took off 7 bases at V and 0 bases at J, with 15 bases between the two ends. Germline lookup yields CDR1 LNHDA and CDR2 SQIVND (reference sequence). The CDR3 contains 16 residues. The CDR3 DNA follows: TGTGCCAGTACCCCTTTCACCAGCCCGAACACCGGGGAGCTGTTTTTT. Translating it yields CASTPFTSPNTGELFF.

The rearrangement uses TRBV2 and TRBJ1-5, with a weak D call TRBD1 (6 bases). The CDR3 consists of 17 residues. The V gene's germline CDR1 is SNHLY and CDR2 FYNNEI. V was clipped by 6 bases and J by 0 bases, with 18 bases between them. The CDR3 sequence is CASRHYRDTYSNQPQHF. The CDR3 region has the DNA TGTGCCAGCAGACACTACCGGGACACCTATAGCAATCAGCCCCAGCATTTT.

The rearrangement joins TRBV24-1 to TRBJ1-5; D not resolved. Germline V gene lookup returns CDR1 KGHDR and CDR2 SFDVKD. The V end lost 2 bases, the J end lost 6 bases, and 7 bases lay between the germline ends. This CDR3 contains 13 residues. CDR3 bases: TGTGCCACCAGTGATTCGGGATCTCAGCCCCAGCATTTT. Its protein product is CATSDSGSQPQHF.

This clone was seen only once. This chain links TRBV6-4 with TRBJ2-5; D ambiguous. Germline V lookup: CDR1 MRHNA, CDR2 SNTAGT. This CDR3 region has 16 residues. Trimming cost V 6 bases and J 5 bases, with 22 bases left between them. CDR3 amino acids: CASSDHTETCQETQYF. CDR3 sequence (DNA): TGTGCCAGCAGCGATCACACCGAAACCTGCCAGGAGACCCAGTACTTC.

V is TRBV5-1 and J is TRBJ2-1; TRBD2 agrees at 7 bases. Germline V CDR1 and CDR2: SGHRS, YFSETQ. The J segment lost 5 bases and the V segment lost 1 base, leaving 3 bases of the junction unmatched. CDR3 length equals 14 residues. CDR3 in DNA: TGCGCCAGCAGCTTGTTGGGGACTAACAATGAGCAGTTCTTC. It is translated as CASSLLGTNNEQFF.

This chain connects TRBV7-2 to TRBJ1-2; D not certain. Germline CDR1 and CDR2: SGHTA and FQGNSA. The CDR3 runs 14 residues. V lost 1 base and J 7 bases, leaving 13 bases between the germline ends. The CDR3 nucleotides read TGTGCCAGCAGCTTAGATCCCGGAGCCTCTGGCTACACCTTC. It translates to CASSLDPGASGYTF.

The gene calls are TRBV19 and TRBJ2-1; D unclear. This CDR3 is 14 amino acids long. Trimming stripped 3 bases from V and 3 bases from J, with 9 bases between. Germline CDR1 LNHDA, CDR2 SQIVND (reference sequence). This CDR3 reads CASSMGLDYNEQFF. The CDR3, as DNA: TGTGCCAGTAGTATGGGGTTGGACTACAATGAGCAGTTCTTC. Complete variable domain (other parts from reference TRBV19 and TRBJ2-1): DGGITQSPKYLFRKEGQNVTLSCEQNLNHDAMYWYRQDPGQGLRLIYYSQIVNDFQKGDIAEGYSVSREKKESFPLTVTSAQKNPTAFYLCASSMGLDYNEQFFGPGTRLTVL.

The sample holds one count of this clone. The chain is built from TRBV5-1 and TRBJ2-7; 8 nucleotides agree with TRBD1. The CDR3 has 15 amino acids. V shed 3 bases and J 5 bases; nucleotides not matched to a gene: 10. Germline lookup yields CDR1 SGHRS and CDR2 YFSETQ. The CDR3 DNA reads as TGCGCCAGCAGCTATAACCGGGGACAGGATCACGAGCAGTACGTC. It translates to CASSYNRGQDHEQYV.

This chain joins TRBV10-3 and TRBJ2-4; D gene uncertain. In germline, CDR1 is ENHRY, CDR2 SYGVKD. This CDR3 has 16 residues. V was pared by 2 bases and J by 0 bases, with 11 bases between. CDR3 nucleotides: TGTGCCATCAGTGAGAGCACACTCTCAGCCAAAAACATTCAGTACTTC. It encodes CAISESTLSAKNIQYF.

A single count supports this clone. The CDR3 sequence: CASSLTYPSGGVNEQFF. The CDR3 DNA reads as TGCGCCAGCAGCCTTACGTACCCTTCGGGGGGCGTGAATGAGCAGTTCTTC. The chain employs TRBV4-1 and TRBJ2-1; TRBD2 is a possible D gene (7 bases). The CDR3 is 17 residues long. Trimming took off 4 bases at V and 7 bases at J, with 23 bases between the two ends. Germline loops: CDR1 MGHRA, CDR2 YSYEKL.

In DNA form, the CDR3 reads TGCGCCAGCAGCTTGGGGCAGGGGGTGAACACCGGGGAGCTGTTTTTT. It codes for CASSLGQGVNTGELFF. The chain employs TRBV5-1 and TRBJ2-2, with TRBD1 identical over 7 bases. This CDR3 has 16 amino acids. Germline CDR1 and CDR2: SGHRS and YFSETQ. The V segment lost 0 bases and the J segment 1 base; nucleotides outside the gene matches: 3. The variable domain in full, completed from reference TRBV5-1 and TRBJ2-2, reads KAGVTQTPRYLIKTRGQQVTLSCSPISGHRSVSWYQQTPGQGLQFLFEYFSETQRNKGNFPGRFSGRQFSNSRSEMNVSTLELGDSALYLCASSLGQGVNTGELFFGEGSRLTVL.

The chain employs TRBV6-1 and TRBJ2-5; 15 bases are a match to TRBD2. Per germline, CDR1 MNHNS and CDR2 SASEGT. The CDR3 spans 16 residues. The ends lost 4 bases at V and 4 bases at J; junction bases unmatched: 4. CDR3 sequence: CASSAGLAGGRETQYF. The CDR3 bases are TGTGCCAGCAGTGCCGGACTAGCGGGGGGGCGAGAGACCCAGTACTTC.

This chain joins TRBV19 and TRBJ2-2; 11 bases match TRBD2. V lost 3 bases to trimming and J lost 4 bases; unmatched junction nucleotides: 19. Germline V gives CDR1 LNHDA, CDR2 SQIVND (reference sequence). CDR3 length: 21 residues. The chain's CDR3 is CASSIGHPGTSGPRSTGELFF. The CDR3 DNA is TGTGCCAGTAGTATTGGACATCCCGGGACTAGCGGACCCCGGAGCACCGGGGAGCTGTTTTTT.

The V gene is TRBV15, the J gene TRBJ1-1; D gene unclear. The ends were cut back, 2 bases at V and 3 bases at J, with 7 bases in the middle. Germline V gene sequence: CDR1 LNHNV, CDR2 YYDKDF (reference sequence). The CDR3 is made up of 13 amino acids. CDR3 region: CATSRLKDTEAFF. For the CDR3, the DNA is TGTGCCACCAGCAGACTAAAGGACACTGAAGCTTTCTTT.

This sequence joins TRBV2 and TRBJ1-4; D unresolved. This CDR3 region has 14 residues. The germline V gene has CDR1 SNHLY and CDR2 FYNNEI. Trimming cost V 2 bases and J 1 base, with 5 bases left between them. The CDR3 sequence is CASSETVTNEKLFF. In nucleotides, the CDR3 is TGTGCCAGCAGTGAAACCGTAACTAATGAAAAACTGTTTTTT. The whole variable domain, filled in from reference TRBV2 and TRBJ1-4, reads EPEVTQTPSHQVTQMGQEVILRCVPISNHLYFYWYRQILGQKVEFLVSFYNNEISEKSEIFDDQFSVERPDGSNFTLKIRSTKLEDSAMYFCASSETVTNEKLFFGSGTQLSVL.

The chain links TRBV12-3 or TRBV12-4 to TRBJ2-1, with 9 bases that match TRBD1. After removal of 6 bases from V and 7 bases from J, the junction contained 4 bases not matched to a gene. This CDR3 contains 13 residues. The CDR3 bases are TGTGCCAGCAGGGGACAGGGAGTGAATGAGCAGTTCTTC. It encodes CASRGQGVNEQFF.